The TCR beta chain described here comes from a study of human T cells and chemical hapten exposure. Looking at the study overall: Largely, small differences in pooled library volume made per-sample TCR yields vary.

TCRdb independently ran MiXCR on the 5' RACE reads; one entry per CDR3 protein. Among about 140,000 distinct CDR3 sequences listed, around 4% were seen once. This clonotype has more than one count but fewer than ten. Total RNA came from unfractionated whole blood. The receptor was derived from a female donor in good health.

The CDR3 DNA reads as TGTGCCAGTAGACCGCCGGGGCGGGGGGGCAAAGATGAGCAGTTCTTC. This encodes CASRPPGRGGKDEQFF. The rearrangement uses TRBV19 and TRBJ2-1, with 9 nucleotides matching TRBD2. From germline, CDR1 is LNHDA and CDR2 SQIVND (reference sequence). With 6 bases clipped from V and 8 bases from J, the junction kept 14 bases outside the gene matches. This CDR3 is built from 16 residues.